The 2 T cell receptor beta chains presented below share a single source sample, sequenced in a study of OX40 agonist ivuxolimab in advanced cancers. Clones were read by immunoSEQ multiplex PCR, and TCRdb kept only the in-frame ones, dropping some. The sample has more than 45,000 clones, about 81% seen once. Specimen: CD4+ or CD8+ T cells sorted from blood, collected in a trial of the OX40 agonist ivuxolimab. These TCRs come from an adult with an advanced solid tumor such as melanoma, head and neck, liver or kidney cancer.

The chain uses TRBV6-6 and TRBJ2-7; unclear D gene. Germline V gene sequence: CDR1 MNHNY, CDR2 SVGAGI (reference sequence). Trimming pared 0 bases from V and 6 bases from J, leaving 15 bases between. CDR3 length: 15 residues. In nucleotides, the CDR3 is TGTGCCAGCAGTTACTCGACCAGTGGGCTGGGCGAGCAGTACTTC. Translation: CASSYSTSGLGEQYF.

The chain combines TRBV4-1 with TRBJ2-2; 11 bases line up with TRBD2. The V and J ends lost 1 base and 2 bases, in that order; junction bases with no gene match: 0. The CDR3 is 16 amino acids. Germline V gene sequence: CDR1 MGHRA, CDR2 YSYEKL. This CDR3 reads CASSQGLAGNTGELFF. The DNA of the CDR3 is TGCGCCAGCAGCCAAGGACTAGCGGGAAACACCGGGGAGCTGTTTTTT.